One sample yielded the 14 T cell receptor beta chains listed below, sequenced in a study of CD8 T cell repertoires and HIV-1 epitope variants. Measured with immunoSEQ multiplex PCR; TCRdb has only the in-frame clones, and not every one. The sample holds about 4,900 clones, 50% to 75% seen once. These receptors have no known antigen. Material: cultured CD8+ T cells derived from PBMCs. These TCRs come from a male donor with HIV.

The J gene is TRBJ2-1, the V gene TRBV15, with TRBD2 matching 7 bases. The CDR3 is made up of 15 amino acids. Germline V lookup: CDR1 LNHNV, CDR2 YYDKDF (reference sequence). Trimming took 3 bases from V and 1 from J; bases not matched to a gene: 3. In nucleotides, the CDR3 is TGTGCCACCAGCAGGAGAGCGGGGTCCTACAATGAGCAGTTCTTC. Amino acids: CATSRRAGSYNEQFF.

This CDR3 reads CASSLTPGVSREQYF. CDR3 coding DNA: TGTGCCAGCAGTTTAACCCCGGGGGTCTCCCGCGAGCAGTACTTC. This rearrangement joins TRBV27 to TRBJ2-7; a weak D match, TRBD2 (6 bases). The germline gives CDR1 MNHEY, CDR2 SMNVEV (reference sequence). The CDR3 consists of 15 residues. The V end was cut by 2 bases, the J end by 6 bases, with 17 bases between.

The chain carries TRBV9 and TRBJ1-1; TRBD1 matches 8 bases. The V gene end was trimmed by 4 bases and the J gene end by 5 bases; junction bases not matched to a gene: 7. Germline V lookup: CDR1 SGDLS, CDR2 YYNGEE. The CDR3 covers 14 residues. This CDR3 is CASSPTGGGTEAFF. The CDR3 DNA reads TGTGCCAGCAGCCCTACAGGGGGAGGTACTGAAGCTTTCTTT.

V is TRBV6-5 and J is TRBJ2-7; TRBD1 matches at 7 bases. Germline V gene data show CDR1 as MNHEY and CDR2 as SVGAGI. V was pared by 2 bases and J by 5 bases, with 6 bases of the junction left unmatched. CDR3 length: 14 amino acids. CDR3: CASSYLDRTHEQYF. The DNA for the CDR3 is TGTGCCAGCAGTTACCTGGACAGGACCCACGAGCAGTACTTC.

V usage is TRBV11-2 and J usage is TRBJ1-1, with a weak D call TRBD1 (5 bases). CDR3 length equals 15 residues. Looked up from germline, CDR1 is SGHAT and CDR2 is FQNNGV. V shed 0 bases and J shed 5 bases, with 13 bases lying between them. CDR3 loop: CASSLDWQGRTEAFF. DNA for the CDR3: TGTGCCAGCAGCTTAGATTGGCAGGGAAGGACTGAAGCTTTCTTT.

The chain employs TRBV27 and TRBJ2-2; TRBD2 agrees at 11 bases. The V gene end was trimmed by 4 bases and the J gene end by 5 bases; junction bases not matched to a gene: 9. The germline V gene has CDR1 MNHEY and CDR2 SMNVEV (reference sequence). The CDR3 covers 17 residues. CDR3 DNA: TGTGCCAGCAGTTCCGCCCGACTAGCGGGATTGACCGGGGAGCTGTTTTTT. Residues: CASSSARLAGLTGELFF.

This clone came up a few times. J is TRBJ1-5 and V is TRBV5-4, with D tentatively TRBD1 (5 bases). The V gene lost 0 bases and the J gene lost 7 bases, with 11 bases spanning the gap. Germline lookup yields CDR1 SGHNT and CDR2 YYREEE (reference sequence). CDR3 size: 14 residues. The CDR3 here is CASSLDGGGQPQHF. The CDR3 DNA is TGTGCCAGCAGCTTGGACGGGGGGGGACAGCCCCAGCATTTT.

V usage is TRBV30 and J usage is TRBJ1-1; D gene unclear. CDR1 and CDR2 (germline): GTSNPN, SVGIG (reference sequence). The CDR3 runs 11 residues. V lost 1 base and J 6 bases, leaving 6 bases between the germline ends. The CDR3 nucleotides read TGTGCCTGGAGTGAGGCCCCTGAAGCTTTCTTT. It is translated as CAWSEAPEAFF.

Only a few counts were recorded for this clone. The CDR3 loop is CASRGTPYNEQYF. In DNA, the CDR3 is TGTGCCAGCAGAGGGACACCCTATAACGAGCAGTACTTC. The gene calls are TRBV2 and TRBJ2-7; possible D gene TRBD1, 6 bases. This CDR3 has 13 residues. Per germline, CDR1 SNHLY and CDR2 FYNNEI. V lost 6 bases and J lost 5, with 14 bases in between.

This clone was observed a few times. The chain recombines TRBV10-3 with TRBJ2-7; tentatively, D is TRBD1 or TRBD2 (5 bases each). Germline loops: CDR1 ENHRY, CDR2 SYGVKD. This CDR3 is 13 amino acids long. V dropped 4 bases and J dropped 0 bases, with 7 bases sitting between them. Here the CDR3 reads CAISGDDSYEQYF. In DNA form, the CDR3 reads TGTGCCATCAGTGGGGACGACTCCTACGAGCAGTACTTC.

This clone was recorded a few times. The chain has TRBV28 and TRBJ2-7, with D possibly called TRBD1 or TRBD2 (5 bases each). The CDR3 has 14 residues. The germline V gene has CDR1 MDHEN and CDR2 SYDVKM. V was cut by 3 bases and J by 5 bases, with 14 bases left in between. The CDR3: CASSFVSGTDEQYF. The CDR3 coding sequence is TGTGCCAGCAGTTTCGTATCAGGGACCGACGAGCAGTACTTC.

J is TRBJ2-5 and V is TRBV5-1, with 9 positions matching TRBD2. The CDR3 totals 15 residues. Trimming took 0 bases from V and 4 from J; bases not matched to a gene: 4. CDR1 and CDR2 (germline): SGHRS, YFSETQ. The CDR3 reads CASSLVPSGTETQYF. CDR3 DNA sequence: TGCGCCAGCAGCTTGGTTCCTAGCGGGACAGAGACCCAGTACTTC.

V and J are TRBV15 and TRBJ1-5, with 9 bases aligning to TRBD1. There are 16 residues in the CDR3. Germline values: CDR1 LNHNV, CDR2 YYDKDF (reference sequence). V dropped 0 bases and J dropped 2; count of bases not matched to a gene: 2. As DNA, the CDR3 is TGTGCCACCAGCAGAGATGACAGGGGGGGCAATCAGCCCCAGCATTTT. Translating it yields CATSRDDRGGNQPQHF.

CDR3 bases: TGTGCCAGCAGTCCTTTTGAGACAGGAGAAGAGAACTATGGCTACACCTTC. This sequence encodes CASSPFETGEENYGYTF. The chain recombines TRBV2 with TRBJ1-2; maybe TRBD1 (6 bases). The CDR3 totals 17 residues. Germline assignment: CDR1 SNHLY and CDR2 FYNNEI. The ends were cut back, 5 bases at V and 2 bases at J, with 21 bases in the middle.